These T cell receptor beta chains were read from a single sample in a study of blood T cell repertoires in COVID-19. Some clones are missing from TCRdb's copy, which holds only in-frame ones; the method was immunoSEQ multiplex PCR. The sample shows around 190,000 clones, over 75% of them seen only once. Sequencing input: peripheral blood. The receptors come from a man in his fifties with COVID-19, enrolled during active disease. Each CDR3 is given with its conserved first and last residue. The D gene is left open where the match is weak. Part of the rows lack a size; the others show once, few, many or a class for expanded clones.

v_call: TRBV19; j_call: TRBJ2-2; d_call: .; clone_size: once; cdr3_nt: TGTGCCAGTAGGGTCACAACGAACACCGGGGAGCTGTTTTTT; cdr3_aa: CASRVTTNTGELFF
v_call: TRBV15; j_call: TRBJ2-7; d_call: .; clone_size: .; cdr3_nt: TGTGCCACCTCCCCCACCCCTCAGGTCTCGTACGAGCAGTACTTC; cdr3_aa: CATSPTPQVSYEQYF
v_call: TRBV29-1; j_call: TRBJ2-3; d_call: TRBD2; clone_size: .; cdr3_nt: TGCAGCGTTTGTCAGATCAGCGGGAATACAGATACGCAGTATTTT; cdr3_aa: CSVCQISGNTDTQYF
v_call: TRBV4-2; j_call: TRBJ2-1; d_call: TRBD2; clone_size: large; cdr3_nt: TGTGCCAGCGGGGAAGGAGCGGGAGAGGGGGATGAGCAGTTCTTC; cdr3_aa: CASGEGAGEGDEQFF
v_call: TRBV7-9; j_call: TRBJ2-3; d_call: TRBD2; clone_size: .; cdr3_nt: TGTGCCAGCAGCCCTAGCGGGAGGCCCCCCTATTTT; cdr3_aa: CASSPSGRPPYF
v_call: TRBV5-5; j_call: TRBJ2-5; d_call: .; clone_size: .; cdr3_nt: TGTGCCAGCAGCCCATATCCTGGAGGGGGCGGCGAGACCCAGTACTTC; cdr3_aa: CASSPYPGGGGETQYF
v_call: TRBV3-1/TRBV3-2; j_call: TRBJ2-1; d_call: TRBD2; clone_size: .; cdr3_nt: TGTGCCAGCAGCCCGGGACTAGCATCCAATGAGCAGTTCTTC; cdr3_aa: CASSPGLASNEQFF
v_call: TRBV4-1; j_call: TRBJ2-5; d_call: TRBD2; clone_size: .; cdr3_nt: TGCGCCAGCAGCCAAAGCGGGGGTCCTCAAGAGACCCAGTACTTC; cdr3_aa: CASSQSGGPQETQYF
v_call: TRBV7-8; j_call: TRBJ2-5; d_call: .; clone_size: .; cdr3_nt: TGTGCCAGCAGCTTAGCAGAGAGGAGCGAGACCCAGTACTTC; cdr3_aa: CASSLAERSETQYF
v_call: TRBV5-1; j_call: TRBJ2-7; d_call: .; clone_size: .; cdr3_nt: TGCGCCAGCAGCTTGGAGAGAGTGCAGTACTTC; cdr3_aa: CASSLERVQYF
v_call: TRBV14; j_call: TRBJ2-1; d_call: .; clone_size: .; cdr3_nt: TGTGCCAGCAGCCCGTGGGAGACAGGATACAATGAGCAGTTCTTC; cdr3_aa: CASSPWETGYNEQFF
v_call: TRBV19; j_call: TRBJ2-2; d_call: TRBD2; clone_size: .; cdr3_nt: TGTGCCAGTAGTATGGTAGCGGGGGCCAACACCGGGGAGCTGTTTTTT; cdr3_aa: CASSMVAGANTGELFF
v_call: TRBV10-2; j_call: TRBJ1-3; d_call: TRBD1; clone_size: .; cdr3_nt: TGCGCCAGCAGTGAGGGGGACAGGAGCGGAAACACCATATATTTT; cdr3_aa: CASSEGDRSGNTIYF
v_call: TRBV21-1; j_call: TRBJ1-6; d_call: .; clone_size: once; cdr3_nt: .; cdr3_aa: CASSKVAGGNDDNSPLHF
v_call: TRBV4-2; j_call: TRBJ1-2; d_call: .; clone_size: .; cdr3_nt: TGTGCCAGCAGCCAACTACAGAGTTTCAACTATGGCTACACCTTC; cdr3_aa: CASSQLQSFNYGYTF
v_call: TRBV24-1; j_call: TRBJ2-5; d_call: TRBD2; clone_size: once; cdr3_nt: TGTGCCACCAGTATCACGGGACTAGCGGGAGGTCGGGAGACCCAGTACTTC; cdr3_aa: CATSITGLAGGRETQYF
v_call: TRBV19; j_call: TRBJ2-3; d_call: TRBD2; clone_size: .; cdr3_nt: TGTGCCAGTAGTATCTTGGCTAGCGGGGGAACCCTCCCATATACGCAGTATTTT; cdr3_aa: CASSILASGGTLPYTQYF
v_call: TRBV20-1; j_call: TRBJ1-1; d_call: TRBD1; clone_size: .; cdr3_nt: TGCAGTGCGCCCTTCCTCAGGGGGGCTTTCTTT; cdr3_aa: CSAPFLRGAFF
v_call: TRBV18; j_call: TRBJ2-7; d_call: TRBD1; clone_size: once; cdr3_nt: TGTGCCAGCTCACCGGGACAGGGTGTTATTGACGAGCAGTACTTC; cdr3_aa: CASSPGQGVIDEQYF
v_call: TRBV2; j_call: TRBJ2-1; d_call: .; clone_size: many; cdr3_nt: TGTGCCAGCAGCGACACAGGGGGGGGTTACAATGAGCAGTTCTTC; cdr3_aa: CASSDTGGGYNEQFF
v_call: TRBV18; j_call: TRBJ2-3; d_call: TRBD2; clone_size: few; cdr3_nt: TGTGCCAGCTCACCACTCAAGCGGGAGGCTGATACGCAGTATTTT; cdr3_aa: CASSPLKREADTQYF
v_call: TRBV10-3; j_call: TRBJ1-1; d_call: .; clone_size: .; cdr3_nt: TGTGCCATCAGTGAGTCGAATTTGGGCGACATTAGGAACACTGAAGCTTTCTTT; cdr3_aa: CAISESNLGDIRNTEAFF
v_call: TRBV13; j_call: TRBJ2-7; d_call: TRBD1; clone_size: .; cdr3_nt: TGTGCCAGCAGCTTACGACAGGGGGCCTACGAGCAGTACTTC; cdr3_aa: CASSLRQGAYEQYF
v_call: TRBV5-1; j_call: TRBJ2-3; d_call: TRBD1; clone_size: .; cdr3_nt: TGCGCCAGCAGCTTGGGAGACAGGGTAACAGATACGCAGTATTTT; cdr3_aa: CASSLGDRVTDTQYF
v_call: TRBV19; j_call: TRBJ1-4; d_call: .; clone_size: .; cdr3_nt: TGTGCCAGTAGTATAGTCTCCGACAGGCTAAATGAAAAACTGTTTTTT; cdr3_aa: CASSIVSDRLNEKLFF
v_call: TRBV10-2; j_call: TRBJ2-5; d_call: TRBD2; clone_size: .; cdr3_nt: TGCGCCAGCAGTGATCTAGCGGGGGTGCTCCAAGAGACCCAGTACTTC; cdr3_aa: CASSDLAGVLQETQYF
v_call: TRBV28; j_call: TRBJ2-3; d_call: .; clone_size: .; cdr3_nt: TGTGCCAGCAGTTCCCCACGTCAGTCAGCAGATACGCAGTATTTT; cdr3_aa: CASSSPRQSADTQYF
v_call: TRBV9; j_call: TRBJ1-1; d_call: .; clone_size: .; cdr3_nt: TGTGCCAGCAGCGTAGTGTCAGGCCTAAACACTGAAGCTTTCTTT; cdr3_aa: CASSVVSGLNTEAFF
v_call: TRBV27; j_call: TRBJ2-7; d_call: TRBD1; clone_size: .; cdr3_nt: TGTGCCAGCAGTTTGACAGGGCCCTACGAGCAGTACTTC; cdr3_aa: CASSLTGPYEQYF
v_call: TRBV6-6; j_call: TRBJ2-1; d_call: TRBD2; clone_size: .; cdr3_nt: TGTGCCAGCAGTCACCCTAGCGGGAGCTCCTACAATGAGCAGTTCTTC; cdr3_aa: CASSHPSGSSYNEQFF
v_call: TRBV6-5; j_call: TRBJ1-2; d_call: TRBD1; clone_size: .; cdr3_nt: TGTGCCAGCAGATCGACAGGGACCTATGGCTACACCTTC; cdr3_aa: CASRSTGTYGYTF
v_call: TRBV12-5; j_call: TRBJ2-2; d_call: TRBD1; clone_size: .; cdr3_nt: TGTGCTAGTGGTTTGGTCTCCGGGACAGGGGCGGGGGAGCTGTTTTTT; cdr3_aa: CASGLVSGTGAGELFF
v_call: TRBV4-3; j_call: TRBJ2-3; d_call: .; clone_size: .; cdr3_nt: TGCGCCAGCAGCCAGGCTTTGACAGATACGCAGTATTTT; cdr3_aa: CASSQALTDTQYF
v_call: TRBV3-1/TRBV3-2; j_call: TRBJ2-5; d_call: .; clone_size: .; cdr3_nt: TGTGCCAGCAGCCAAGTGGGCTTAGAGACCCAGTACTTC; cdr3_aa: CASSQVGLETQYF
v_call: TRBV5-1; j_call: TRBJ1-4; d_call: TRBD1; clone_size: once; cdr3_nt: TGCGCCAGCAGCCTAGAAACCGGGACAGGGACAGAAAAACTGTTTTTT; cdr3_aa: CASSLETGTGTEKLFF
v_call: TRBV6-6; j_call: TRBJ2-3; d_call: TRBD1; clone_size: .; cdr3_nt: TGTGCCAGCAGAAAACAGGGGTCATCCACAGATACGCAGTATTTT; cdr3_aa: CASRKQGSSTDTQYF
v_call: TRBV15; j_call: TRBJ2-5; d_call: .; clone_size: .; cdr3_nt: TGTGCCACCAGCACACCGGGATCGTTGGGGACCCAGTACTTC; cdr3_aa: CATSTPGSLGTQYF
v_call: TRBV24-1; j_call: TRBJ2-4; d_call: .; clone_size: .; cdr3_nt: TGTGCCACCAGTGATGGGGGGGCGAATATAGCCAAAAACATTCAGTACTTC; cdr3_aa: CATSDGGANIAKNIQYF
v_call: TRBV3-1/TRBV3-2; j_call: TRBJ2-2; d_call: .; clone_size: .; cdr3_nt: TGTGCCAGCAGCCTGGATCTCGGCGGGGCTAACGGGGAGCTGTTTTTT; cdr3_aa: CASSLDLGGANGELFF
v_call: TRBV29-1; j_call: TRBJ2-1; d_call: .; clone_size: .; cdr3_nt: TGCAGCGTTACCACAGGGAGCTCCTACAATGAGCAGTTCTTC; cdr3_aa: CSVTTGSSYNEQFF
v_call: TRBV18; j_call: TRBJ2-1; d_call: TRBD2; clone_size: .; cdr3_nt: TGTGCCAGCTCCCTAGCGGGAGACGGGAATGAGCAGTTCTTC; cdr3_aa: CASSLAGDGNEQFF
v_call: TRBV30; j_call: TRBJ2-5; d_call: .; clone_size: .; cdr3_nt: TGTGCCTGTGCGGGGCCCCGAGAGACCCAGTACTTC; cdr3_aa: CACAGPRETQYF
v_call: TRBV5-4; j_call: TRBJ1-6; d_call: TRBD1; clone_size: .; cdr3_nt: TGTGCCAGCAGCGCCGGGACAGATAATTCACCCCTCCACTTT; cdr3_aa: CASSAGTDNSPLHF
v_call: TRBV7-9; j_call: TRBJ1-1; d_call: .; clone_size: .; cdr3_nt: TGTGCCAGCAGGTTCTCAGGGGCTACTGAAGCTTTCTTT; cdr3_aa: CASRFSGATEAFF
v_call: TRBV7-3; j_call: TRBJ2-5; d_call: .; clone_size: .; cdr3_nt: TGTGCCAGCAGCCTGGACACCGCTGTCGGGACCCAGTACTTC; cdr3_aa: CASSLDTAVGTQYF
v_call: TRBV28; j_call: TRBJ1-1; d_call: TRBD1; clone_size: .; cdr3_nt: TGTGCCAGCAGTTTAGAGGGGACAGGGGGTAGGACTGAAGCTTTCTTT; cdr3_aa: CASSLEGTGGRTEAFF